The 23 T cell receptor beta chains given below trace back to one sample, sequenced in a study of monozygotic twins with cystic fibrosis. Assay: immunoSEQ multiplex PCR; the TCRdb copy retains only in-frame clones and omits some. The repertoire holds some 33,000 clones, with 90% to 95% as singletons. Source material: blood. These receptors were taken from a boy aged 2 to 10 with cystic fibrosis.

CDR3 DNA sequence: TGTGCCAGCAGCGACTCCTACAATGAGCAGTTCTTC. Its protein product is CASSDSYNEQFF. The chain links TRBV9 to TRBJ2-1; no firm D call. This CDR3 has 12 amino acids. The germline V gene has CDR1 SGDLS and CDR2 YYNGEE. Trimming removed 3 bases from V and 0 bases from J, with 1 base in between.

This clone was picked up a small number of times. J is TRBJ1-5 and V is TRBV6-1; D remains ambiguous. V lost 1 base and J lost 5, with 12 bases in between. Germline CDR1 and CDR2: MNHNS and SASEGT. CDR3 length: 15 amino acids. The CDR3 spells CASSEDGRSDQPQHF. DNA of the CDR3: TGTGCCAGCAGTGAAGATGGCCGTAGTGATCAGCCCCAGCATTTT.

The table lists this clone with a few counts. The chain uses TRBV6-1 and TRBJ2-5; D gene uncertain. V dropped 4 bases and J dropped 4 bases, with 10 bases sitting between them. Germline V gene sequence: CDR1 MNHNS, CDR2 SASEGT. The CDR3 loop spans 13 amino acids. CDR3 region: CASSALWGETQYF. CDR3 coding DNA: TGTGCCAGCAGTGCTCTGTGGGGAGAGACCCAGTACTTC.

The chain links TRBV5-1 to TRBJ2-3; TRBD2 agrees at 12 bases. Germline CDR1 SGHRS, CDR2 YFSETQ. The CDR3 loop spans 16 amino acids. Germline trimming cut 4 bases from V and 4 bases from J; bases unmatched to any gene: 7. The DNA of the CDR3 is TGCGCCAGCAGCCGAGGGGCTAGCGGGGGGGCAGATACGCAGTATTTT. Its translation is CASSRGASGGADTQYF.

This chain uses TRBV9 with TRBJ2-3, with 9 bases fitting TRBD2. Germline V gives CDR1 SGDLS, CDR2 YYNGEE. V gave up 3 bases and J gave up 6 bases; unmatched junction bases: 14. The CDR3 totals 17 residues. Written as DNA, the CDR3 is TGTGCCAGCAGCGCCCACCCAACGGGCGGGGGGGCGGATACGCAGTATTTT. Its protein product is CASSAHPTGGGADTQYF.

The chain links TRBV6-6 to TRBJ2-1, with 7 bases fitting TRBD1. The junction had 8 bases not matched to a gene; V was cut back by 6 bases and J by 3 bases. The CDR3 runs 15 residues. Germline-derived CDR1 and CDR2 are MNHNY and SVGAGI (reference sequence). CDR3 region: CASRRRDRNYNEQFF. The CDR3, as DNA: TGTGCCAGCAGGCGCCGGGACAGAAACTACAATGAGCAGTTCTTC.

The V and J genes are TRBV5-6 and TRBJ2-5, with 7 nucleotides matching TRBD2. From germline, CDR1 is SGHDT and CDR2 YYEEEE. J was trimmed by 2 bases and V by 4 bases; bases with no gene match: 8. The CDR3 covers 15 residues. In nucleotides, the CDR3 is TGTGCCAGCAGCGTCGGGAGGCCGATTCAAGAGACCCAGTACTTC. Its protein is CASSVGRPIQETQYF.

The CDR3 sequence is CASSSGTGGTDTQYF. Written as DNA, the CDR3 is TGTGCCAGCAGCTCCGGGACAGGGGGCACAGATACGCAGTATTTT. This chain connects TRBV7-9 to TRBJ2-3; 10 nucleotides agree with TRBD1. V gave up 4 bases and J gave up 1 base; unmatched junction bases: 2. The CDR3 consists of 15 residues. CDR1 and CDR2 from the germline V gene are SEHNR and FQNEAQ (reference sequence).

The chain recombines TRBV19 with TRBJ2-6; no clear D gene. The CDR3 contains 16 residues. CDR1 is LNHDA, CDR2 SQIVND, per germline (reference sequence). V lost 1 base and J lost 4, with 11 bases in between. CDR3 bases: TGTGCCAGTAGTATAGTGGCTACAGCCGGGGCCAACGTCCTGACTTTC. Translated: CASSIVATAGANVLTF. Together with reference TRBV19 and TRBJ2-6, the CDR3 gives the full variable domain: DGGITQSPKYLFRKEGQNVTLSCEQNLNHDAMYWYRQDPGQGLRLIYYSQIVNDFQKGDIAEGYSVSREKKESFPLTVTSAQKNPTAFYLCASSIVATAGANVLTFGAGSRLTVL.

J is TRBJ2-7 and V is TRBV9, with D tentatively TRBD2 (5 bases). The V and J ends lost 4 bases and 2 bases respectively, with 16 bases between them. The CDR3 sequence is 15 residues long. CDR1 is SGDLS and CDR2 is YYNGEE in the germline V gene. CDR3 sequence: CASSPSGGGAYEQYF. CDR3 DNA sequence: TGTGCCAGCAGCCCGAGCGGCGGTGGGGCCTACGAGCAGTACTTC.

The CDR3 protein is CASSVDGGSNQPQHF. CDR3 bases: TGTGCCAGCAGCGTAGATGGGGGAAGCAATCAGCCCCAGCATTTT. The chain joins TRBV9 to TRBJ1-5; the D gene is possibly TRBD1 (5 bases). Per germline, CDR1 SGDLS and CDR2 YYNGEE. The CDR3 loop spans 15 amino acids. Trimming stripped 0 bases from V and 1 base from J, with 8 bases between.

V is TRBV6-1 and J is TRBJ2-1, with D perhaps matching TRBD1 (5 bases). The V end was cut by 9 bases, the J end by 2 bases, with 8 bases between. Germline lookup yields CDR1 MNHNS and CDR2 SASEGT. There are 12 residues in the CDR3. CDR3 DNA: TGTGCCAGTCAGGGAACCTACAATGAGCAGTTCTTC. Protein product: CASQGTYNEQFF.

J is TRBJ2-7 and V is TRBV4-1; D call uncertain. V lost 1 base and J 10 bases, leaving 8 bases between the germline ends. Germline CDR1 reads MGHRA; CDR2 reads YSYEKL. The CDR3 spans 11 residues. The CDR3 coding sequence is TGCGCCAGCAGCCAAGGGGCAGACCAGTACTTC. Its protein product is CASSQGADQYF.

The chain couples TRBV11-2 to TRBJ1-1; 8 bases match TRBD1. CDR1 and CDR2 (germline): SGHAT, FQNNGV. The CDR3 is 13 residues long. The V gene end was trimmed by 5 bases and the J gene end by 8 bases; junction bases not matched to a gene: 7. The CDR3 sequence is CASSANRDREAFF. DNA for the CDR3: TGTGCCAGCAGCGCAAACAGGGACAGGGAAGCTTTCTTT.

The chain couples TRBV11-3 to TRBJ1-1; D gene unclear. The CDR3 has 13 residues. Trimming shortened V by 5 bases and J by 5 bases, and 12 bases separated the two germline ends. Germline V CDR1 and CDR2: SGHNT, YENEEA. The CDR3 sequence is CASSPQSGTEAFF. DNA for the CDR3: TGTGCCAGCAGCCCTCAAAGTGGAACTGAAGCTTTCTTT.

The chain joins TRBV10-3 to TRBJ1-3, with D perhaps matching TRBD1 (6 bases). Germline loops: CDR1 ENHRY, CDR2 SYGVKD. The CDR3 runs 14 residues. The germline V and J ends were trimmed by 2 bases and 4 bases, with 9 bases remaining between them. CDR3 nucleotides: TGTGCCATCAGTGAGATGGGGGGCGGAAACACCATATATTTT. As protein: CAISEMGGGNTIYF.

This clone was counted a single time. The rearrangement uses TRBV10-3 and TRBJ1-5; 7 nucleotides match TRBD1. Looked up from germline, CDR1 is ENHRY and CDR2 is SYGVKD. This CDR3 has 14 amino acids. J lost 4 bases, V lost 3 bases, and 3 bases had no gene match. In DNA, the CDR3 is TGTGCCATCAGTGATGGACAGGTAAATCAGCCCCAGCATTTT. Translation: CAISDGQVNQPQHF.

This chain links TRBV6-6 with TRBJ1-2; D is perhaps TRBD1 (5 bases). V was shortened by 6 bases and J by 6 bases, with 14 bases between the two germline ends. Germline CDR1 reads MNHNY; CDR2 reads SVGAGI (reference sequence). The CDR3 loop spans 13 amino acids. CDR3 loop: CASSRTLGDGYTF. The CDR3 DNA reads TGTGCCAGCAGCCGGACTCTGGGGGATGGCTACACCTTC.

The rearrangement joins TRBV6-5 to TRBJ2-7; a possible D gene is TRBD2 (5 bases). This CDR3 region has 13 residues. The germline V and J ends were trimmed by 2 bases and 6 bases, with 11 bases remaining between them. CDR1 and CDR2 from the germline V gene are MNHEY and SVGAGI. The CDR3 DNA follows: TGTGCCAGCAGTTACCTGGGAGTAAGCGAGCAGTACTTC. This gives the protein CASSYLGVSEQYF.

The chain is built from TRBV6-5 and TRBJ1-2, with D maybe TRBD1 (6 bases). CDR1 is MNHEY, CDR2 SVGAGI, per germline. CDR3 length: 13 residues. V was trimmed by 6 bases and J by 2 bases, leaving 10 bases between them. The CDR3 spells CASSSGENYGYTF. CDR3 in DNA: TGTGCCAGCAGCTCAGGGGAGAACTATGGCTACACCTTC.

The chain is built from TRBV14 and TRBJ2-2; 7 nucleotides match TRBD2. V lost 4 bases, J lost 4 bases, and 6 bases stayed unmatched. This CDR3 comprises 15 residues. The germline V gene encodes CDR1 SGHDN and CDR2 FVKESK. DNA of the CDR3: TGTGCCAGCAGCCCTTGGGGGGGAGCCACCGGGGAGCTGTTTTTT. Amino acid sequence: CASSPWGGATGELFF.

The chain combines TRBV19 with TRBJ1-2; D is possibly TRBD1 (5 bases). The germline V gene has CDR1 LNHDA and CDR2 SQIVND (reference sequence). The CDR3 extends over 13 amino acids. V lost 5 bases to trimming and J lost 5 bases, with 12 bases between them. The CDR3 DNA reads as TGTGCCAGTAGTTCGGGGGTGGGGTATGGCTACACCTTC. It codes for CASSSGVGYGYTF.

The J gene is TRBJ2-7, the V gene TRBV5-5, with no clear D. From germline, CDR1 is SGHKS and CDR2 YYEKEE (reference sequence). The V end was cut by 2 bases, the J end by 5 bases, with 5 bases between. This CDR3 spans 11 amino acids. CDR3 sequence: CASSFDDEQYF. CDR3 nucleotides: TGTGCCAGCAGCTTTGACGACGAGCAGTACTTC.